The next 30 T cell receptor beta chains were all read from a single sample in a study of blood T cell repertoires in COVID-19. Profiling relied on immunoSEQ multiplex PCR, and the TCRdb table lists in-frame clones only, not all of them. The sample holds 300,000 to 400,000 clones, approximately 90% seen once. Source material: PBMCs or T cells enriched from blood (not recorded which). These receptors were collected from a woman aged 25-40 years with acute COVID-19.

This chain links TRBV27 with TRBJ1-6, with 7 nucleotides matching TRBD1. Germline V gene sequence: CDR1 MNHEY, CDR2 SMNVEV (reference sequence). The CDR3 loop spans 15 amino acids. V lost 4 bases to trimming and J lost 5 bases; unmatched junction nucleotides: 5. The CDR3 bases are TGTGCCAGCAGTTCTCTGGGACAGAATAATTCACCCCTCCACTTT. Translating gives CASSSLGQNNSPLHF.

This clone was picked up one time. V and J are TRBV7-2 and TRBJ2-7; D is unclear. This CDR3 contains 13 residues. CDR1 and CDR2 (germline): SGHTA, FQGNSA. V was trimmed by 0 bases and J by 1 base, leaving 4 bases between them. This chain's CDR3 is CASSLARSYEQYF. CDR3 DNA: TGTGCCAGCAGCTTAGCCAGGTCCTACGAGCAGTACTTC.

The rearrangement joins TRBV5-1 to TRBJ1-4; perhaps TRBD1 as D (5 bases). The V end lost 0 bases, the J end lost 1 base, and 10 bases lay between the germline ends. The CDR3 has 16 residues. Germline V gene data show CDR1 as SGHRS and CDR2 as YFSETQ. The CDR3 bases are TGCGCCAGCAGCTTGGGGGGCGGTGGAACTAATGAAAAACTGTTTTTT. Translated: CASSLGGGGTNEKLFF.

J is TRBJ1-6 and V is TRBV7-2; D may be TRBD1 (6 bases). This CDR3 is built from 16 residues. The ends were cut back, 5 bases at V and 7 bases at J, with 18 bases in the middle. Germline loops: CDR1 SGHTA, CDR2 FQGNSA. For the CDR3, the DNA is TGTGCCAGCAGCGTATATGCTCGAGGGGGAAATTCACCCCTCCACTTT. It encodes CASSVYARGGNSPLHF.

J is TRBJ2-1 and V is TRBV11-2, with a possible D match to TRBD1 (6 bases). CDR3 length: 16 residues. The ends were cut back, 1 base at V and 4 bases at J, with 14 bases in the middle. CDR1 is SGHAT and CDR2 is FQNNGV in the germline V gene. The CDR3 protein is CASSLVDSSYYNEQFF. In DNA, the CDR3 is TGTGCCAGCAGCTTAGTGGACAGCTCTTATTACAATGAGCAGTTCTTC.

The genes are TRBV15 and TRBJ1-5; D gene ambiguous. Germline CDR1 LNHNV, CDR2 YYDKDF (reference sequence). Trimming removed 7 bases from V and 5 bases from J, with 12 bases in between. The CDR3 is made up of 13 amino acids. For the CDR3, the DNA is TGTGCCACCAACCATGACGGAGATCAGCCCCAGCATTTT. As protein: CATNHDGDQPQHF.

The chain couples TRBV2 to TRBJ1-1, with 7 bases fitting TRBD1. CDR3 size: 13 residues. The V gene's germline CDR1 is SNHLY and CDR2 FYNNEI. J lost 1 base, V lost 6 bases, and 2 bases had no gene match. This CDR3 reads CASSGDRNTEAFF. CDR3 nucleotides: TGTGCCAGCAGCGGGGACAGGAACACTGAAGCTTTCTTT.

The genes are TRBV4-1 and TRBJ1-2; D ambiguous. The V end was cut by 0 bases, the J end by 8 bases, with 13 bases between. Germline V gene sequence: CDR1 MGHRA, CDR2 YSYEKL. The CDR3 is 14 residues long. The CDR3 sequence: CASSQDFGVWGYTF. The DNA of the CDR3 is TGCGCCAGCAGCCAAGATTTCGGGGTTTGGGGCTACACCTTC.

This clone has more than one count but fewer than ten. The rearrangement uses TRBV5-6 and TRBJ2-1; 7 positions agree with TRBD2. V lost 2 bases to trimming and J lost 6 bases; unmatched junction nucleotides: 5. CDR3 size: 14 residues. CDR1 SGHDT and CDR2 YYEEEE come from the germline V gene. CDR3 residues: CASSFGGGLNEQFF. CDR3 DNA: TGTGCCAGCAGCTTCGGCGGGGGTCTCAATGAGCAGTTCTTC.

The V call is TRBV6-5, the J call TRBJ2-1; possibly TRBD1 for D (6 bases). Germline V lookup: CDR1 MNHEY, CDR2 SVGAGI. Trimming shortened V by 5 bases and J by 16 bases, and 21 bases separated the two germline ends. This CDR3 is 13 amino acids long. In nucleotides, the CDR3 is TGTGCCAGCAGTCCAGTTTCCCAGACAGGTTTCTTCTTC. This encodes CASSPVSQTGFFF.

The chain combines TRBV5-1 with TRBJ2-7; the match to TRBD1 covers 7 bases. CDR1 is SGHRS, CDR2 YFSETQ, per germline. The CDR3 is made up of 13 amino acids. The junction had 3 bases not matched to a gene; V was cut back by 0 bases and J by 6 bases. Here the CDR3 reads CASSLGQGIEQYF. The CDR3 nucleotides are TGCGCCAGCAGCTTGGGACAGGGCATCGAGCAGTACTTC.

The chain combines TRBV6-5 with TRBJ1-6; 9 nucleotides line up with TRBD1. The CDR3 has 16 residues. Germline V lookup: CDR1 MNHEY, CDR2 SVGAGI. The junction had 4 bases not matched to a gene; V was cut back by 1 base and J by 6 bases. The CDR3 region has the DNA TGTGCCAGCAGTTACTTACAGGGGGCATTTAATTCACCCCTCCACTTT. Protein sequence: CASSYLQGAFNSPLHF.

The chain uses TRBV5-3 and TRBJ1-6; D ambiguous. TRBV5-3 is an ORF for which the function is uncertain. The length of the CDR3 is 16 residues. V lost 5 bases and J 4 bases, leaving 16 bases between the germline ends. CDR3: CARRRALSSYNSPLHF. The DNA of the CDR3 is TGTGCCAGAAGGAGAGCACTAAGCTCTTATAATTCACCCCTCCACTTT.

This rearrangement joins TRBV11-3 to TRBJ1-6; possibly TRBD1 for D (5 bases). This CDR3 is 13 amino acids long. In germline, CDR1 is SGHNT, CDR2 YENEEA. V lost 2 bases, J lost 11 bases, and 10 bases lay in between. The CDR3 DNA reads as TGTGCCAGCAGCTTAAACCAAGGGGCACCCCTCCACTTT. Its protein is CASSLNQGAPLHF.

The gene calls are TRBV7-2 and TRBJ2-7, with 10 positions matching TRBD1. The CDR3 contains 16 residues. Germline-derived CDR1 and CDR2 are SGHTA and FQGNSA. J gave up 3 bases and V 5 bases, and 10 bases lay outside the gene matches. The CDR3 region is CASSDTGTGAYYEQYF. CDR3 sequence (DNA): TGTGCCAGCAGCGATACCGGGACAGGGGCCTACTACGAGCAGTACTTC.

The J gene is TRBJ1-1, the V gene TRBV7-3, with D tentatively TRBD1 (5 bases). The CDR3 totals 13 residues. CDR1 is SGHTA, CDR2 FQGTGA, per germline. Trimming took 5 bases from V and 0 from J, leaving 7 bases between them. CDR3 loop: CASSQQVNTEAFF. For the CDR3, the DNA is TGTGCCAGCAGCCAACAGGTGAACACTGAAGCTTTCTTT.

The CDR3 coding sequence is TGTGCCAGCAGCCGAAGGGGCCCGTTAAACAGGGCTAATGAAAAACTGTTTTTT. Translated, it gives CASSRRGPLNRANEKLFF. The V gene is TRBV7-8, the J gene TRBJ1-4, with a weak D call TRBD1 (6 bases). V was shortened by 5 bases and J by 3 bases, with 22 bases between the two germline ends. There are 18 residues in the CDR3. Per the germline V gene, CDR1 is SGHVS and CDR2 is FQNEAQ.

V is TRBV25-1 and J is TRBJ1-6; D possibly corresponds to TRBD1 (5 bases). Germline V lookup: CDR1 MGHDK, CDR2 SYGVNS. Trimming left V 5 bases short and J 7 bases short, with 15 bases between. The CDR3 totals 15 residues. In nucleotides, the CDR3 is TGTGCCAGCAGTCTTGAGATTCGGACAAATTCACCCCTCCACTTT. Translation: CASSLEIRTNSPLHF.

This clone was picked up one time. The chain carries TRBV15 and TRBJ1-1; TRBD1 matches 9 bases. CDR3 size: 13 residues. V shed 6 bases, J shed 4 bases, and the junction held 3 bases outside the gene matches. From germline, CDR1 is LNHNV and CDR2 YYDKDF (reference sequence). The CDR3 sequence: CATRPTGGTEAFF. CDR3 DNA sequence: TGTGCCACCAGACCGACAGGGGGCACTGAAGCTTTCTTT. Supplemented by reference TRBV15 and TRBJ1-1, the full variable domain reads DAMVIQNPRYQVTQFGKPVTLSCSQTLNHNVMYWYQQKSSQAPKLLFHYYDKDFNNEADTPDNFQSRRPNTSFCFLDIRSPGLGDTAMYLCATRPTGGTEAFFGQGTRLTVV.

The chain recombines TRBV18 with TRBJ2-1; TRBD1 is a possible D gene (6 bases). The V gene's germline CDR1 is KGHSH and CDR2 LQKENI. V lost 2 bases to trimming and J lost 0 bases, with 14 bases between them. The CDR3 has 17 amino acids. The chain's CDR3 is CASSPRQAISSYNEQFF. The CDR3 DNA reads as TGTGCCAGCTCACCAAGACAGGCGATAAGCTCCTACAATGAGCAGTTCTTC.

The DNA for the CDR3 is TGTGCCAGTAGCCTCCCCTGGGCGTACAATGAGCAGTTCTTC. Its translation is CASSLPWAYNEQFF. V and J are TRBV19 and TRBJ2-1, with no clear D. Trimming took off 6 bases at V and 4 bases at J, with 13 bases between the two ends. The CDR3 has 14 amino acids. CDR1 LNHDA and CDR2 SQIVND come from the germline V gene (reference sequence).

The genes are TRBV5-1 and TRBJ1-2, with TRBD1 as a possible D gene (5 bases). With 3 bases removed from V and 8 bases from J, the gap between germline ends came to 17 bases. The CDR3 sequence is 14 residues long. Germline values: CDR1 SGHRS, CDR2 YFSETQ. The CDR3 loop is CASSSLGGAGGYTF. The CDR3 nucleotides are TGCGCCAGCAGCTCTTTGGGAGGGGCTGGCGGCTACACCTTC.

The chain recombines TRBV20-1 with TRBJ1-5, with TRBD1 matching 7 bases. V shed 3 bases and J 6 bases; nucleotides not matched to a gene: 8. The CDR3 sequence is 14 residues long. Germline V gives CDR1 DFQATT, CDR2 SNEGSKA (reference sequence). CDR3 in DNA: TGCAGTGCTAGTCGGACAGGAGTACGTCAGCCCCAGCATTTT. It encodes CSASRTGVRQPQHF.

This clone came up once. The CDR3 loop is CASSSTGTGKDTQYF. In DNA form, the CDR3 reads TGTGCCAGTAGTTCTACCGGGACAGGGAAGGATACGCAGTATTTT. The rearrangement links TRBV19 to TRBJ2-3; TRBD1 matches 9 bases. This CDR3 region has 15 residues. Germline V gives CDR1 LNHDA, CDR2 SQIVND (reference sequence). With 5 bases clipped from V and 6 bases from J, the junction kept 9 bases outside the gene matches.

The CDR3 DNA follows: TGTGCCAGCAGCTCTAGTCGACAGGGGAATACGCAGTATTTT. The encoded protein is CASSSSRQGNTQYF. The genes are TRBV7-2 and TRBJ2-3; 8 bases are shared with TRBD1. Trimming cost V 4 bases and J 7 bases; bases outside gene matches: 7. From germline, CDR1 is SGHTA and CDR2 FQGNSA. The CDR3 consists of 14 residues.

The chain recombines TRBV5-6 with TRBJ1-4, with D possibly TRBD1 on 5 matching bases. Germline CDR1 reads SGHDT; CDR2 reads YYEEEE. There are 15 residues in the CDR3. V lost 0 bases to trimming and J lost 1 base, with 7 bases between them. The CDR3 bases are TGTGCCAGCAGCTTGGTAGGGGTAACTAATGAAAAACTGTTTTTT. Its protein product is CASSLVGVTNEKLFF.

CDR3 residues: CASSQGILAYIQYF. The CDR3 nucleotides read TGCGCCAGCAGCCAAGGTATACTAGCGTACATTCAGTACTTC. This chain joins TRBV4-1 and TRBJ2-4; 7 bases match TRBD2. Germline V CDR1 and CDR2: MGHRA, YSYEKL. J lost 8 bases, V lost 1 base, and 5 bases had no gene match. There are 14 residues in the CDR3.

This chain connects TRBV9 to TRBJ1-1; D gene unclear. The CDR3 is made up of 14 amino acids. V lost 0 bases to trimming and J lost 1 base, with 7 bases between them. The germline gives CDR1 SGDLS, CDR2 YYNGEE. CDR3 in amino acids: CASSVGSGNTEAFF. In DNA form, the CDR3 reads TGTGCCAGCAGCGTAGGATCGGGGAACACTGAAGCTTTCTTT.

The V gene is TRBV9, the J gene TRBJ1-1; 7 bases fit TRBD1. Germline V gives CDR1 SGDLS, CDR2 YYNGEE. This CDR3 has 16 amino acids. Unmatched junction bases numbered 14, after V lost 3 bases and J lost 6 bases. The DNA of the CDR3 is TGTGCCAGCAGCGGAACCCATATTGACAGGGCACCTGAAGCTTTCTTT. Its protein product is CASSGTHIDRAPEAFF. Using reference TRBV9 and TRBJ1-1 for the parts outside the CDR3, the full variable domain is DSGVTQTPKHLITATGQRVTLRCSPRSGDLSVYWYQQSLDQGLQFLIQYYNGEERAKGNILERFSAQQFPDLHSELNLSSLELGDSALYFCASSGTHIDRAPEAFFGQGTRLTVV.

This clone was observed a single time. The chain couples TRBV4-1 to TRBJ1-2, with TRBD1 as a possible D gene (5 bases). The germline V gene encodes CDR1 MGHRA and CDR2 YSYEKL. The V gene lost 1 base and the J gene lost 2 bases, with 11 bases spanning the gap. The CDR3 runs to 15 residues. The CDR3 region is CASSQVQGFNYGYTF. Written as DNA, the CDR3 is TGCGCCAGCAGCCAAGTGCAGGGATTCAACTATGGCTACACCTTC.